The clone carrying this TCR beta chain was observed a single time. The trim removed 3 bases at V and 4 bases at J, leaving 7 bases unmatched. CDR3 length: 15 residues. CDR1 and CDR2 (germline): SGHNT, YYREEE (reference sequence). The data belong to a study of STAT5B mutations in CD4+ large granular lymphocyte leukemia. Some clones are missing from TCRdb's copy, which holds only in-frame ones; the method was immunoSEQ multiplex PCR. This sample has some 4,900 clones; around 88% occur once, and the top ten carry roughly 74%. This receptor was identified in a man aged 35 to 55 with CD4+ T-cell large granular lymphocyte leukemia. This chain uses TRBV5-4 with TRBJ2-1; 7 bases line up with TRBD2. Sequencing was performed on PBMCs. CDR3 in amino acids: CASSSRLAAYNEQFF. The CDR3 DNA reads TGTGCCAGCAGCTCAAGACTAGCAGCTTACAATGAGCAGTTCTTC. The entire variable domain, with the rest obtained from reference TRBV5-4 and TRBJ2-1, is as follows: ETGVTQSPTHLIKTRGQQVTLRCSSQSGHNTVSWYQQALGQGPQFIFQYYREEENGRGNFPPRFSGLQFPNYSSELNVNALELDDSALYLCASSSRLAAYNEQFFGPGTRLTVL.